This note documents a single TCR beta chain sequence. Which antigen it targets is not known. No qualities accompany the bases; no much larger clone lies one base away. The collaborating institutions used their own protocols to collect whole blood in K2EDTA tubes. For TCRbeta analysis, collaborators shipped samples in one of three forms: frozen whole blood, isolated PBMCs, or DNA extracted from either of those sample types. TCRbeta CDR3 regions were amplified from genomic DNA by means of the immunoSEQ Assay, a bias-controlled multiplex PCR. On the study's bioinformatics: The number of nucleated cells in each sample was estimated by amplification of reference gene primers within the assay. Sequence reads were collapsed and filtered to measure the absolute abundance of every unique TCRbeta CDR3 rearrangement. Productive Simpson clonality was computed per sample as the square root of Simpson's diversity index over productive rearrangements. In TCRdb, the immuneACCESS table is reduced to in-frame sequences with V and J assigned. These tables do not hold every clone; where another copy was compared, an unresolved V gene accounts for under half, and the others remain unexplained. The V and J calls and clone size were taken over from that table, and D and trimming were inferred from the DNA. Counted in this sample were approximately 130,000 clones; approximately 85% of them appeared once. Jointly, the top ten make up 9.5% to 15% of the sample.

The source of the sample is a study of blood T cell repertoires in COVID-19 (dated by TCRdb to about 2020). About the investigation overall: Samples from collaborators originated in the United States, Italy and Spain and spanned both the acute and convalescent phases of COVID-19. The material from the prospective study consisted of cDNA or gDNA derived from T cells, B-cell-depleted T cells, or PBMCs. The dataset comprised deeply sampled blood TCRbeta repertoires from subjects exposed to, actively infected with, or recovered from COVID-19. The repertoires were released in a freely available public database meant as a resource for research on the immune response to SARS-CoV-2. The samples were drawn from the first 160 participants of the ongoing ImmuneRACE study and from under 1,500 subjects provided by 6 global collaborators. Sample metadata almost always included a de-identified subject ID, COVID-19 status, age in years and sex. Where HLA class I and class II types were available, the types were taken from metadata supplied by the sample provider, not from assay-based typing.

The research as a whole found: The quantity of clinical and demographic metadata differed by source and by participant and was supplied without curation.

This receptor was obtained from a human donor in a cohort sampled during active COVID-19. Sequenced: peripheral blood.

The sequenced DNA is TGTGCCAGCAGCTTTCTAGCGGGGGGAACAGATACGCAGTATTTT. Its protein is CASSFLAGGTDTQYF. The chain employs TRBV6-5 and TRBJ2-3, and 11 bases in between align with TRBD2. V loses 6 bases at its end and J loses 3 bases; junction bases beyond the gene matches: 5. From a lookup of the germline V gene, CDR1 and CDR2 are MNHEY and SVGAGI. The CDR3 has 15 amino acids, counting the end cysteine and phenylalanine. Of the read, only the CDR3 DNA is kept; its 45 bases are in frame from base 1.